These 22 T cell receptor beta chains originate from one sample sequenced in a study of blood T cell repertoires in COVID-19. Clones were read by immunoSEQ multiplex PCR, and TCRdb kept only the in-frame ones, dropping some. The sample includes 120,000 to 150,000 clones, around 86% of them seen just once. Sequencing was performed on peripheral blood. These receptors came from a human donor in a cohort sampled during active COVID-19.

The chain is built from TRBV18 and TRBJ1-2; TRBD1 agrees at 7 bases. CDR3 length equals 15 residues. Germline V gives CDR1 KGHSH, CDR2 LQKENI. Trimming removed 3 bases from V and 4 bases from J; junction bases left unmatched: 8. The CDR3 spells CASSPRTGESYGYTF. For the CDR3, the DNA is TGTGCCAGCTCACCCCGGACAGGTGAGAGCTATGGCTACACCTTC.

The chain couples TRBV5-4 to TRBJ2-7; perhaps TRBD1 as D (5 bases). There are 14 residues in the CDR3. Trimming removed 1 base from V and 6 bases from J, with 14 bases in between. CDR1 and CDR2 (germline): SGHNT, YYREEE (reference sequence). The CDR3 sequence is CASSLSVARGEQYF. The CDR3 nucleotides read TGTGCCAGCAGCTTGTCTGTCGCTAGGGGCGAGCAGTACTTC.

The chain recombines TRBV5-6 with TRBJ1-5, with a weak D call TRBD1 (5 bases). The CDR3 extends over 15 amino acids. Trimming took off 1 base at V and 6 bases at J, with 14 bases between the two ends. Germline values: CDR1 SGHDT, CDR2 YYEEEE. CDR3 sequence: CASSLWQAGGQPQHF. Written as DNA, the CDR3 is TGTGCCAGCAGCTTGTGGCAGGCGGGGGGTCAGCCCCAGCATTTT.

This chain joins TRBV19 and TRBJ2-1; 10 bases agree with TRBD1. CDR1 and CDR2 (germline): LNHDA, SQIVND (reference sequence). The CDR3 is made up of 16 amino acids. The V segment lost 3 bases and the J segment 8 bases; nucleotides outside the gene matches: 10. In DNA form, the CDR3 reads TGTGCCAGTAGTATCCTCCGACAGGGGGCGCGATATGAGCAGTTCTTC. As protein: CASSILRQGARYEQFF.

The chain couples TRBV4-1 to TRBJ1-5, with 7 bases lining up with TRBD1. The J segment lost 3 bases and the V segment lost 4 bases, leaving 6 bases of the junction unmatched. This CDR3 has 15 amino acids. Germline loops: CDR1 MGHRA, CDR2 YSYEKL. The CDR3 spells CASSRYRGFNQPQHF. The DNA for the CDR3 is TGCGCCAGCAGCCGGTACAGGGGATTCAATCAGCCCCAGCATTTT.

The genes are TRBV18 and TRBJ1-6, with D maybe TRBD1 (6 bases). Germline assignment: CDR1 KGHSH and CDR2 LQKENI. The CDR3 is made up of 15 amino acids. Trimming shortened V by 3 bases and J by 7 bases, and 13 bases separated the two germline ends. The CDR3, as DNA: TGTGCCAGCTCACCGTCGCAGGGGTTAAATTCACCCCTCCACTTT. Amino acids: CASSPSQGLNSPLHF.

The V gene is TRBV28, the J gene TRBJ1-2; TRBD1 matches 11 bases. The CDR3 covers 15 residues. V was pared by 5 bases and J by 5 bases, with 7 bases of the junction left unmatched. Germline values: CDR1 MDHEN, CDR2 SYDVKM. CDR3 region: CASSPGQGAWYGYTF. CDR3 bases: TGTGCCAGCAGTCCAGGACAGGGGGCATGGTATGGCTACACCTTC.

The chain is built from TRBV24-1 and TRBJ2-2; the D gene is possibly TRBD2 (6 bases). Germline CDR1 and CDR2: KGHDR and SFDVKD. Between the trimmed V and J ends, which lost 3 bases and 11 bases, there was a span of 21 bases. The CDR3 has 16 residues. CDR3 in amino acids: CATSDQTGTGRYELFF. For the CDR3, the DNA is TGTGCCACCAGTGATCAAACCGGGACGGGGAGGTATGAGCTGTTTTTT.

This clone is a singleton in its sample. Because the CDR3's place on the DNA is in doubt, the DNA is left out and the CDR3 is given as listed by TCRdb. This chain joins TRBV5-8 and TRBJ2-3; the table's D call of TRBD2 was not tested on the DNA. Germline V gene data show CDR1 as SGHTS and CDR2 as YDEGEE. Termini included, the CDR3 measures 14 amino acids. The CDR3 is CASSRAGRVDTQYF.

This clone was observed a handful of times. The chain joins TRBV7-2 to TRBJ1-5, with 7 bases fitting TRBD1. The CDR3 has 14 residues. Germline CDR1 SGHTA, CDR2 FQGNSA. The ends lost 3 bases at V and 2 bases at J; junction bases unmatched: 1. The chain's CDR3 is CASSFDRGNQPQHF. CDR3 coding DNA: TGTGCCAGCAGCTTCGACAGGGGCAATCAGCCCCAGCATTTT. Supplemented by reference TRBV7-2 and TRBJ1-5, the full variable domain reads GAGVSQSPSNKVTEKGKDVELRCDPISGHTALYWYRQSLGQGLEFLIYFQGNSAPDKSGLPSDRFSAERTGGSVSTLTIQRTQQEDSAVYLCASSFDRGNQPQHFGDGTRLSIL.

The V call is TRBV18, the J call TRBJ1-3, with TRBD1 matching 8 bases. The CDR3 spans 16 residues. With 5 bases clipped from V and 2 bases from J, the junction kept 8 bases outside the gene matches. Germline CDR1 KGHSH, CDR2 LQKENI. CDR3 sequence: CASSSQTGAPGNTIYF. DNA of the CDR3: TGTGCCAGCTCATCACAGACAGGGGCGCCTGGAAACACCATATATTTT.

This clone is a singleton in its sample. This chain links TRBV11-1 with TRBJ2-7; the D gene is possibly TRBD1 (5 bases). Germline V gene sequence: CDR1 SGHAT, CDR2 FQDESV (reference sequence). The CDR3 spans 15 residues. V shed 2 bases and J shed 5 bases, with 16 bases lying between them. The CDR3 protein is CASSLWQGTGHEQYF. The CDR3 region has the DNA TGTGCCAGCAGCTTATGGCAGGGCACAGGCCACGAGCAGTACTTC.

This clone appeared many times. Distinct nucleotide sequences in the sample also encode this CDR3. This chain connects TRBV3-1 (or the pseudogene TRBV3-2) to TRBJ2-7; D unclear. The germline V gene has CDR1 LGHDT and CDR2 YNNKEL (reference sequence). CDR3 length equals 14 residues. V lost 1 base to trimming and J lost 3 bases, with 10 bases between them. The CDR3 is CASSQGRAGYEQYF. The CDR3 DNA follows: TGTGCCAGCAGCCAAGGTCGAGCCGGCTACGAGCAGTACTTC.

This clone was counted a single time. This chain uses TRBV14 with TRBJ2-7; D ambiguous. V was trimmed by 4 bases and J by 3 bases, leaving 4 bases between them. This CDR3 has 11 residues. Germline lookup yields CDR1 SGHDN and CDR2 FVKESK. This CDR3 reads CASSPYYEQYF. CDR3 DNA sequence: TGTGCCAGCAGCCCGTACTACGAGCAGTACTTC.

This clone was detected a few times. Written as DNA, the CDR3 is TGCGCCAGCAGCTTGGATGGCAGGGGCAGGTACGAGCAGTACTTC. Amino acid sequence: CASSLDGRGRYEQYF. The chain employs TRBV5-1 and TRBJ2-7, with D maybe TRBD1 (6 bases). Per germline, CDR1 SGHRS and CDR2 YFSETQ. With 0 bases removed from V and 4 bases from J, the gap between germline ends came to 14 bases. The CDR3 covers 15 residues.

The chain joins TRBV5-1 to TRBJ2-3; 11 bases agree with TRBD2. CDR1 is SGHRS, CDR2 YFSETQ, per germline. Losses at the gene ends were 5 bases for V and 0 bases for J; bases not matched to a gene: 5. The CDR3 sequence is 16 residues long. CDR3 DNA: TGCGCCAGCAGTTCTAGCGGGAGGCCAAGCACAGATACGCAGTATTTT. Encoded protein: CASSSSGRPSTDTQYF.

The chain recombines TRBV27 with TRBJ2-2; the D gene is possibly TRBD1 (5 bases). The germline V and J ends were trimmed by 1 base and 6 bases, with 15 bases remaining between them. Per germline, CDR1 MNHEY and CDR2 SMNVEV (reference sequence). This CDR3 has 16 residues. The CDR3 loop reads CASSLFGLPRAGELFF. CDR3 sequence (DNA): TGTGCCAGCAGTTTATTTGGCCTCCCCAGGGCCGGGGAGCTGTTTTTT.

This chain uses TRBV5-1 with TRBJ2-7, with 9 positions matching TRBD2. Germline V gene sequence: CDR1 SGHRS, CDR2 YFSETQ. There are 15 residues in the CDR3. V was pared by 6 bases and J by 7 bases, with 14 bases of the junction left unmatched. The CDR3, as DNA: TGCGCCAGCACCCGGCTAGCGGGACCTGTGGGAGAGCAGTACTTC. It encodes CASTRLAGPVGEQYF.

The chain is built from TRBV7-2 and TRBJ1-5; D remains unclear. Trimming removed 5 bases from V and 0 bases from J, with 8 bases in between. The CDR3 length is 14 residues. Germline loops: CDR1 SGHTA, CDR2 FQGNSA. CDR3 protein: CASSPPGSNQPQHF. The CDR3 coding sequence is TGTGCCAGCAGCCCCCCAGGTAGCAATCAGCCCCAGCATTTT.

The V gene is TRBV7-8, the J gene TRBJ2-7; D is unresolved. V lost 1 base, J lost 2 bases, and 15 bases lay in between. CDR3 length: 16 amino acids. Germline V lookup: CDR1 SGHVS, CDR2 FQNEAQ. DNA for the CDR3: TGTGCCAGCAGCTTAGAGGTTAACAGAGCTACCTACGAGCAGTACTTC. It is translated as CASSLEVNRATYEQYF.

This chain connects TRBV4-1 to TRBJ2-3; 11 bases align to TRBD2. CDR3 length: 16 amino acids. Per germline, CDR1 MGHRA and CDR2 YSYEKL. V trimming: 4 bases; J trimming: 5 bases; junction bases outside the gene matches: 8. The CDR3 DNA reads as TGCGCCAGCAGCCTCTCTTTAGCGGGGGGGGTAGATACGCAGTATTTT. Translation: CASSLSLAGGVDTQYF.

The genes are TRBV7-2 and TRBJ2-5; 9 positions match TRBD2. There are 14 residues in the CDR3. V shed 3 bases and J 4 bases; nucleotides not matched to a gene: 3. Looked up from germline, CDR1 is SGHTA and CDR2 is FQGNSA. The CDR3 coding sequence is TGTGCCAGCAGCTTTAGCGGGAGTCCAGAGACCCAGTACTTC. It encodes CASSFSGSPETQYF. Full variable domain (outside the CDR3, taken from reference TRBV7-2 and TRBJ2-5): GAGVSQSPSNKVTEKGKDVELRCDPISGHTALYWYRQSLGQGLEFLIYFQGNSAPDKSGLPSDRFSAERTGGSVSTLTIQRTQQEDSAVYLCASSFSGSPETQYFGPGTRLLVL.